Below, one T cell receptor (beta chain) is given with its context. Its antigen is currently unknown. V was clipped by 2 bases and J by 0 bases, with 12 bases between them. Germline lookup yields CDR1 SGDLS and CDR2 YYNGEE. The CDR3 has 16 amino acids. What was sequenced were expressed TCRB transcripts, since all of the isolated RNA had been reverse transcribed. Using immunoSEQ multiplex PCR, the repertoire was profiled, and TCRdb retains in-frame clones only, with some absent. This sample yields about 320,000 clones, of which 11% to 15% are seen a single time; 6.7% belongs to the top ten. This entry comes from a study of beta chain features in type 1 diabetes. General observations from the study: TCRB CDR3s were moderately but significantly shorter in Type 1 diabetes patients in all four CD4+ subsets. These data did not resolve whether HLA type affects TCRB rearrangement.

A single heparinised draw of about 120 mL on average was taken per donor. The source is a man aged 30-40 years in good health. The chain joins TRBV9 to TRBJ1-3, with a possible D match to TRBD1 (5 bases). The sample was central memory CD4+ T cells from blood. The CDR3 DNA reads as TGTGCCAGCAGCGTTAATACAGGTCTCTCTGGAAACACCATATATTTT. It encodes CASSVNTGLSGNTIYF.